Sequencing of this T cell receptor (beta chain) was carried out in a study of cytomegalovirus exposure and HLA in healthy donors. Findings and limits, study-wide: It was reported in a later analysis that an Asian-associated ancestry cluster showed fewer N-insertions than the roughly 670-donor mean.

It was with 60 Vbeta and 13 Jbeta primers that the PCR ran. Assay: immunoSEQ multiplex PCR; the TCRdb copy retains only in-frame clones and omits some. The sample has 90,000 to 110,000 clones; 80% are singletons. Concerning this clone itself: Its target is unknown.

The length of the CDR3 is 14 residues. Germline CDR1 reads SGDLS; CDR2 reads YYNGEE. V lost 3 bases and J 7 bases, leaving 16 bases between the germline ends. This receptor was identified in a man between 25 and 39 years old in good health and CMV-seropositive. The chain uses TRBV9 and TRBJ1-1; maybe TRBD1 (5 bases). Sample: PBMCs. The CDR3 DNA is TGTGCCAGCAGCGACCCCAGGGAATCAGGTGAAGCTTTCTTT. It yields the protein CASSDPRESGEAFF.